This T cell receptor beta chain is drawn from a study of tumor and adjacent non-tumor tissue in lung cancer. Overall study context: There were fewer than 15 adenocarcinoma, a couple of squamous cell carcinoma and 1 small cell lung cancer cases.

This CDR3 is 12 amino acids long. The V gene lost 6 bases and the J gene lost 3 bases, with 8 bases spanning the gap. Germline CDR1 and CDR2: MNHEY and SVGEGT. This clonotype was detected ten times or more. RNA was extracted from bulk tissue without any cell sorting. Between August and November 2014, newly diagnosed, chemotherapy-naive lung cancer patients underwent thoracic surgery in China. The library came from three nested PCR rounds adapted from ARM-PCR protocols. MiXCR, applied by TCRdb to the multiplex PCR reads, yields one record per CDR3 protein. The sample carries over 100,000 distinct CDR3 sequences, roughly 77% recorded once.

The chain is built from TRBV6-2 or TRBV6-3 and TRBJ1-1; D unclear. This receptor was taken from a woman in her sixties or seventies with non-small cell lung cancer. The material sequenced was lung tumor tissue. The CDR3 coding sequence is TGTGCCAGCAGACCTCTCTACACTGAAGCTTTCTTT. It encodes CASRPLYTEAFF.